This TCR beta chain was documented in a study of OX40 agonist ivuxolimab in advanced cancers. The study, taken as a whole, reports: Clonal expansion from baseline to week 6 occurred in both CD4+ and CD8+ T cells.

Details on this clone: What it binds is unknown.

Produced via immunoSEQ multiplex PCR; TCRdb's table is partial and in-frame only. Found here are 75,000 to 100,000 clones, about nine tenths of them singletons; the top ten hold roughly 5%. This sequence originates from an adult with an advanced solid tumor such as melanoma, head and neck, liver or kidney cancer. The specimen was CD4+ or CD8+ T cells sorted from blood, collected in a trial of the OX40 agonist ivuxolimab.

The CDR3 coding sequence is TGTGCCAGCAGCTTATTTTTAACGCCTACAGAGGACACTGGGCAGTTCTTC. Translating gives CASSLFLTPTEDTGQFF. This chain links TRBV7-8 with TRBJ2-1, with D perhaps matching TRBD1 (5 bases). The CDR3 contains 17 residues. Germline V gene lookup returns CDR1 SGHVS and CDR2 FQNEAQ. V was trimmed by 2 bases and J by 12 bases, leaving 26 bases between them.